The source of this TCR beta chain is a study of molecular identifiers for immune sequencing clone quantification. Germline CDR1 reads DFQATT; CDR2 reads SNEGSKA (reference sequence). The CDR3 covers 14 residues. The V and J ends lost 1 base and 6 bases respectively, with 15 bases between them. A few counts support this clonotype. TCRdb re-analysed the PCR reads in MiXCR, keeping a single row per CDR3 protein. In the table there are under 600,000 distinct CDR3 sequences, roughly 25% of which are singletons. Sequenced sample: naive CD8+ T cells from blood, with Jurkat cell RNA spiked in. Subset denoted: FACS-sorted CD8+CD4-CCR7+CD45RA+ naive T cells. The sequence was collected from a human donor in good health. Some libraries in this study had Jurkat cell RNA spiked in. The chain combines TRBV20-1 with TRBJ1-1; D perhaps matches TRBD1 (6 bases). Here the CDR3 DNA reads TGCAGTGCTAGAGGGACAGCAGATTACTCTGAAGCTTTCTTT. The encoded protein is CSARGTADYSEAFF.